Below, one T cell receptor beta chain is given with its context. Antigen unknown. Looked up from germline, CDR1 is PRHDT and CDR2 is FYEKMQ (reference sequence). The length of the CDR3 is 16 residues. Trimming took 0 bases from V and 7 from J, leaving 15 bases between them. This specimen belongs to a study of T cell responses to AZD1222 COVID-19 vaccine. General study points: At study baseline, merely six AZD1222 recipients were seropositive. Among spike-specific TCRs, nearly half reportedly target unmutated variant regions.

Clones were read by immunoSEQ multiplex PCR, and TCRdb kept only the in-frame ones, dropping some. This table holds 95,000 to 100,000 clones, approximately 90% found once. This sequence originates from an adult who received the AZD1222 COVID-19 vaccine. The source was peripheral blood, collected 28 days after the second AZD1222 dose. This chain joins TRBV13 and TRBJ2-2; D is perhaps TRBD1 (5 bases). CDR3 in amino acids: CASSLGRPGKGGELFF. CDR3 nucleotides: TGTGCCAGCAGCTTAGGCCGGCCAGGGAAAGGCGGGGAGCTGTTTTTT.